This paragraph covers one TCR beta chain sequence. Germline assignment: CDR1 MNHEY and CDR2 SMNVEV (reference sequence). V trimming: 0 bases; J trimming: 4 bases; junction bases outside the gene matches: 6. The CDR3 spans 17 residues. The sample originates from a study of T cell responses to AZD1222 COVID-19 vaccine. TCRdb keeps only in-frame clones here, not all; method: immunoSEQ multiplex PCR. The sample carries about 200,000 clones, approximately 92% recorded once. The receptor was derived from an adult who received the MenACWY meningococcal vaccine as a control. The V gene is TRBV27, the J gene TRBJ2-5; the match to TRBD2 covers 12 bases. The sample was peripheral blood, taken 28 days after the second dose of the MenACWY control vaccine. The CDR3 DNA follows: TGTGCCAGCAGTTTATCTTTCCTAGCGGGAGGGTCAGAGACCCAGTACTTC. Translating gives CASSLSFLAGGSETQYF.